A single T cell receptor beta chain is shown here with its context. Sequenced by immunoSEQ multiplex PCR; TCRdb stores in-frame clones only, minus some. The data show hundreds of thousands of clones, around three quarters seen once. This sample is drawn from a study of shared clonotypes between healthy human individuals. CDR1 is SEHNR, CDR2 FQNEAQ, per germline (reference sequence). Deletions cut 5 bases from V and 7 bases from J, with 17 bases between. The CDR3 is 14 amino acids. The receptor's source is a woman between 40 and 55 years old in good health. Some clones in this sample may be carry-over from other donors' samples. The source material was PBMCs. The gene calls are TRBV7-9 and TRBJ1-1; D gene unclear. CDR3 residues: CASSQSPENLEAFF. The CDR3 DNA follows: TGTGCCAGCAGCCAAAGCCCCGAAAACCTTGAAGCTTTCTTT. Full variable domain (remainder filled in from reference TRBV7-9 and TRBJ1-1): DTGVSQNPRHKITKRGQNVTFRCDPISEHNRLYWYRQTLGQGPEFLTYFQNEAQLEKSRLLSDRFSAERPKGSFSTLEIQRTEQGDSAMYLCASSQSPENLEAFFGQGTRLTVV.